This entry lists 17 T cell receptor beta chains sequenced from one sample in a study of cytomegalovirus exposure and HLA in healthy donors. This PCR relied on a set of 60 Vbeta primers and 13 Jbeta primers. The data were produced by immunoSEQ multiplex PCR, yet TCRdb's version contains in-frame clones alone and is incomplete. This sample has more than 75,000 clones, with 84% found just once. The sample was PBMCs. These receptors came from a young woman in good health and CMV-seropositive.

The gene calls are TRBV2 and TRBJ1-2; the D gene is possibly TRBD1 (5 bases). Trimming took 4 bases from V and 8 from J, leaving 14 bases between them. In germline, CDR1 is SNHLY, CDR2 FYNNEI. The CDR3 sequence is 13 residues long. CDR3 region: CASSVGGVGGYTF. Here the CDR3 DNA reads TGTGCCAGCAGTGTGGGGGGGGTCGGAGGCTACACCTTC.

This chain links TRBV11-1 with TRBJ2-3; D is possibly TRBD2 (5 bases). The V gene lost 0 bases and the J gene lost 5 bases, with 6 bases spanning the gap. CDR1 SGHAT and CDR2 FQDESV come from the germline V gene (reference sequence). The CDR3 is 13 residues long. CDR3 in DNA: TGTGCCAGCAGCTTAGCGGGGAGAGATACGCAGTATTTT. Translating gives CASSLAGRDTQYF.

J is TRBJ2-5 and V is TRBV30; 7 bases fit TRBD1. The CDR3 extends over 14 amino acids. Germline assignment: CDR1 GTSNPN and CDR2 SVGIG (reference sequence). V was clipped by 2 bases and J by 7 bases; unmatched bases: 10. Here the CDR3 reads CAWSRGQNIGTQYF. Written as DNA, the CDR3 is TGTGCCTGGAGTAGGGGACAGAATATTGGGACCCAGTACTTC.

The chain couples TRBV4-2 to TRBJ2-7; D remains unclear. This CDR3 contains 13 residues. Germline CDR1 is LGHNA and CDR2 is YNFKEQ. With 1 base removed from V and 6 bases from J, the gap between germline ends came to 10 bases. As DNA, the CDR3 is TGTGCCAGCAGCCAAGTGTCAACGGGCGAGCAGTACTTC. This translates into CASSQVSTGEQYF.

This chain links TRBV2 with TRBJ2-2; 7 nucleotides agree with TRBD2. With V trimmed by 6 bases and J by 5 bases, 3 bases remained unmatched. This CDR3 has 13 amino acids. In germline, CDR1 is SNHLY, CDR2 FYNNEI. Here the CDR3 reads CASSDGGTGELFF. The CDR3 nucleotides are TGTGCCAGCAGCGACGGGGGGACCGGGGAGCTGTTTTTT.

The chain links TRBV7-9 to TRBJ1-2; D gene ambiguous. The CDR3 has 13 residues. V lost 10 bases and J 4 bases, leaving 16 bases between the germline ends. The germline CDR1 and CDR2 sequences are SEHNR and FQNEAQ (reference sequence). The CDR3 sequence: CAMEARRFYGYTF. The CDR3, as DNA: TGTGCCATGGAGGCTCGGCGATTCTATGGCTACACCTTC. The entire variable domain, with the rest obtained from reference TRBV7-9 and TRBJ1-2, is as follows: DTGVSQNPRHKITKRGQNVTFRCDPISEHNRLYWYRQTLGQGPEFLTYFQNEAQLEKSRLLSDRFSAERPKGSFSTLEIQRTEQGDSAMYLCAMEARRFYGYTFGSGTRLTVV.

This chain uses TRBV28 with TRBJ2-7, with TRBD1 matching over 10 bases. The CDR3 has 15 residues. Germline CDR1 reads MDHEN; CDR2 reads SYDVKM. V lost 4 bases to trimming and J lost 4 bases; unmatched junction nucleotides: 7. The DNA of the CDR3 is TGTGCCAGCAGTTCTCCGGGGACAGGGGCGTACGAGCAGTACTTC. It yields the protein CASSSPGTGAYEQYF.

The sample holds a few counts of this clone. The chain carries TRBV5-4 and TRBJ1-1; unclear D gene. The germline V and J ends were trimmed by 3 bases and 3 bases, with 12 bases remaining between them. The CDR3 runs to 14 residues. Germline V gene lookup returns CDR1 SGHNT and CDR2 YYREEE (reference sequence). The CDR3 DNA follows: TGTGCCAGCAGCTGGGGATCCGGGGACACTGAAGCTTTCTTT. Protein product: CASSWGSGDTEAFF.

In its sample, this clone was seen a few times. V is TRBV29-1 and J is TRBJ1-5, with D tentatively TRBD1 (6 bases). Germline V gives CDR1 SQVTM, CDR2 ANQGSEA. The CDR3 runs to 14 residues. Trimming left V 5 bases short and J 0 bases short, with 11 bases between. CDR3 amino acids: CSVRRTDSNQPQHF. The DNA of the CDR3 is TGCAGCGTTCGGCGGACAGATAGCAATCAGCCCCAGCATTTT.

CDR3 bases: TGTGCCAGCAGCGACAGGGAAGGCAGCAATCAGCCCCAGCATTTT. Amino acid sequence: CASSDREGSNQPQHF. This chain joins TRBV7-8 and TRBJ1-5; TRBD1 agrees at 7 bases. Germline V lookup: CDR1 SGHVS, CDR2 FQNEAQ. The length of the CDR3 is 15 residues. Trimming cost V 5 bases and J 1 base; bases outside gene matches: 5.

This chain links TRBV27 with TRBJ2-5; tentatively, D is TRBD1 (5 bases). Looked up from germline, CDR1 is MNHEY and CDR2 is SMNVEV (reference sequence). The CDR3 runs 14 residues. Trimming left V 6 bases short and J 11 bases short, with 22 bases between. CDR3 sequence (DNA): TGTGCCAGCAGCCCGGGTGCTCGACAGCCTGAGCAGTACTTC. Encoded protein: CASSPGARQPEQYF.

This chain joins TRBV4-1 and TRBJ1-6; unclear D gene. Germline CDR1 MGHRA, CDR2 YSYEKL. Trimming pared 4 bases from V and 10 bases from J, leaving 17 bases between. The CDR3 length is 15 residues. Here the CDR3 reads CASSLDPRVQSPLHF. The CDR3 DNA sequence: TGCGCCAGCAGCCTCGACCCTCGGGTTCAATCACCCCTCCACTTT.

The gene calls are TRBV14 and TRBJ2-2, with 10 bases identical to TRBD1. Germline CDR1 reads SGHDN; CDR2 reads FVKESK. Germline trimming cut 4 bases from V and 3 bases from J; bases unmatched to any gene: 11. The CDR3 runs to 18 residues. The DNA for the CDR3 is TGTGCCAGCAGCCTCGCTTTGGGACAGGGGACCCACACCGGGGAGCTGTTTTTT. Its translation is CASSLALGQGTHTGELFF.

The chain couples TRBV13 to TRBJ2-7; 7 nucleotides line up with TRBD2. The CDR3 loop spans 16 amino acids. Germline-derived CDR1 and CDR2 are PRHDT and FYEKMQ (reference sequence). V gave up 3 bases and J gave up 1 base; unmatched junction bases: 9. CDR3 sequence: CASSFGGGKRSYEQYF. Here the CDR3 DNA reads TGTGCCAGCAGCTTTGGGGGAGGGAAGAGGTCCTACGAGCAGTACTTC.

This chain links TRBV5-1 with TRBJ2-7; the match to TRBD1 covers 8 bases. Germline V gives CDR1 SGHRS, CDR2 YFSETQ. CDR3 length: 15 amino acids. Trimming cost V 1 base and J 2 bases; bases outside gene matches: 5. CDR3 protein: CASSLNRGFTYEQYF. CDR3 nucleotides: TGCGCCAGCAGCTTGAACAGGGGGTTTACCTACGAGCAGTACTTC.

This clone has just a few counts. This chain's CDR3 is CASRPGQNTEAFF. In DNA form, the CDR3 reads TGTGCCAGCAGGCCGGGACAGAACACTGAAGCTTTCTTT. This chain connects TRBV2 to TRBJ1-1, with D tentatively TRBD1 (6 bases). The CDR3 extends over 13 amino acids. V was pared by 6 bases and J by 1 base, with 9 bases between. CDR1 is SNHLY, CDR2 FYNNEI, per germline.

The genes are TRBV5-1 and TRBJ1-4, with a tentative D call TRBD1 (6 bases). CDR3 length: 14 residues. Germline assignment: CDR1 SGHRS and CDR2 YFSETQ. V lost 4 bases to trimming and J lost 5 bases, with 12 bases between them. The CDR3 DNA is TGCGCCAGCAGCCGGGGACAAACCAATGAAAAACTGTTTTTT. Amino acids: CASSRGQTNEKLFF.